Listed here are 3 T cell receptor beta chains from one sample, sequenced in a study of blood T cell repertoires in COVID-19. Only in-frame clones appear in the TCRdb table, and some are missing; sequencing was by immunoSEQ multiplex PCR. This sample has under 100,000 clones, with 65% to 80% found just once. The specimen was peripheral blood. The source is a woman over 75 with active or convalescent COVID-19.

This clone appeared a single time. The chain uses TRBV5-1 and TRBJ2-2, with a weak D call TRBD1 (5 bases). This CDR3 region has 15 residues. Germline V gene data show CDR1 as SGHRS and CDR2 as YFSETQ. The V end was cut by 0 bases, the J end by 4 bases, with 10 bases between. CDR3 region: CASSLGQGSTGELFF. In DNA form, the CDR3 reads TGCGCCAGCAGCTTGGGCCAGGGAAGCACCGGGGAGCTGTTTTTT.

The chain employs TRBV5-4 and TRBJ2-7; 10 bases line up with TRBD2. Germline V lookup: CDR1 SGHNT, CDR2 YYREEE (reference sequence). This CDR3 spans 15 amino acids. The trim removed 4 bases at V and 3 bases at J, leaving 7 bases unmatched. The CDR3 loop is CASSLGLADIYEQYF. For the CDR3, the DNA is TGTGCCAGCAGCCTCGGACTAGCGGATATCTACGAGCAGTACTTC.

The chain couples TRBV6-5 to TRBJ2-2, with TRBD2 matching over 7 bases. The CDR3 has 15 residues. CDR1 is MNHEY, CDR2 SVGAGI, per germline. With 6 bases clipped from V and 0 bases from J, the junction kept 4 bases outside the gene matches. CDR3 DNA: TGTGCCAGCAGCGACGGGACTACGAACACCGGGGAGCTGTTTTTT. The encoded protein is CASSDGTTNTGELFF.